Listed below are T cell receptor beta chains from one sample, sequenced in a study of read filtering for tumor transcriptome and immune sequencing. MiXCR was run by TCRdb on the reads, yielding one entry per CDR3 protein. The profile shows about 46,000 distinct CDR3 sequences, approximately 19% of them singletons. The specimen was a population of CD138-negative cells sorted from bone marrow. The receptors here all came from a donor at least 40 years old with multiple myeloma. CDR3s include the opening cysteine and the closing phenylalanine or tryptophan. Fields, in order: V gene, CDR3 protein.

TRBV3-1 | CASSQETGGAGDEQFF
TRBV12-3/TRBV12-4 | CASSLTSPQETQYF
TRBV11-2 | CASSPRDRENDYEQYF
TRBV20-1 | CSASARTSGSVTGELFF
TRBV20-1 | CSARDLNYGYTF
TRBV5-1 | CASSLGSWSYNEQFF
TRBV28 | CASSGGTSGTDTQYF
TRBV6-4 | CASSSEQGNTGELFF
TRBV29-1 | CSVHDRNTEAFF
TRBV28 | CASSQMYEQYF
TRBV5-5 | CASSLGAGTVLYEQYF
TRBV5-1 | CASSVSGGKETQYF
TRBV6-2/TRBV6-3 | CASTSWEAGGPGTDTQYF
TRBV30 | CAWGWPGLYNEQFF
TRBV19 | CASSIDESYTF
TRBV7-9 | CASSQEGWYDEKLFF
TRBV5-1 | CASSPVAGLVGELFF
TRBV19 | CASSILNRGRGNEQFF
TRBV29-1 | CSASTGPNQPQHF
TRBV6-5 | CASSYSWGTGDAYEQYF
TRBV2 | CASSVSGRGLHEQFF
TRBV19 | CASSIDLRRGGANVLTF
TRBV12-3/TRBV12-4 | CASSSGTSGRAGELFF
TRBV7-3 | CASSSADTQYF
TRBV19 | CASSIVGGAREAFF
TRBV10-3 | CAISPRTQETQYF
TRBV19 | CASSAGHSNQPQHF
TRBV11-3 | CASSLTGADEQYF
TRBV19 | CASSSRTGAGPGEQYF
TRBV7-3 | CASSLTGDTQYF
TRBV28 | CASSSRPGLETSYEQYF
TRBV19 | CASSHLGRRSYNEQFF
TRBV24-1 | CATTGGLPDTQYF
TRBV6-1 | CASSEAVNTEAFF
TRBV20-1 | CSARETSGSEQYF
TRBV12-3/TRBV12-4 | CASSQGQGSNQPQHF
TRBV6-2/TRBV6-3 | CASNTDRDNIQYF
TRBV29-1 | CSGQGMDAEAFF
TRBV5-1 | CASSSDRAYRETQYF
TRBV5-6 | CASSLAGLSSSYEQYF
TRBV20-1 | CSAAGTSGYNEQFF
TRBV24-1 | CATSDGPGLANNEQFF